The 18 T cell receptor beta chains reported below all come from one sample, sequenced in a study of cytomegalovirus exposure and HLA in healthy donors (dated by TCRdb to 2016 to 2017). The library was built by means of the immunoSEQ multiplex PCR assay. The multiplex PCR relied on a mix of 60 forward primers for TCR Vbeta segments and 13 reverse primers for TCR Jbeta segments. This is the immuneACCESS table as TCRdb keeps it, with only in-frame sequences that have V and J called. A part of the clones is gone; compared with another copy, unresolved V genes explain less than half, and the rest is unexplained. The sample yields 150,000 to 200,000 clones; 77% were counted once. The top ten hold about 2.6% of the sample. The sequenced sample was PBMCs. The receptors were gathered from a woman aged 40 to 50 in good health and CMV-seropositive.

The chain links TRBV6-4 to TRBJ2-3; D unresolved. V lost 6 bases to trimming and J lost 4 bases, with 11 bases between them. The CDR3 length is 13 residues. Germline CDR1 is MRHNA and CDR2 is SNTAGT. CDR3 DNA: TGTGCCAGCAGCCTCGAGGAGTCAGATACGCAGTATTTT. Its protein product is CASSLEESDTQYF.

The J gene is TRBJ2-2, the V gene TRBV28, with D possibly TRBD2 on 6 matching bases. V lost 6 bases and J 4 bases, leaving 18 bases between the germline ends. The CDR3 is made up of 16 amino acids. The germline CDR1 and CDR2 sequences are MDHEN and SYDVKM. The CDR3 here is CASSLELRGTTGELFF. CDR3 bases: TGTGCCAGCAGCCTGGAATTACGGGGGACCACCGGGGAGCTGTTTTTT.

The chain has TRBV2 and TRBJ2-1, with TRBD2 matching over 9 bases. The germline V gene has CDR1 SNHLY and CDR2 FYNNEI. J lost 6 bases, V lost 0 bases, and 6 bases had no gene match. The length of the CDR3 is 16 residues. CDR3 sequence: CASSEARLAGTNEQFF. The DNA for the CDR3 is TGTGCCAGCAGTGAAGCGAGGCTAGCGGGGACCAATGAGCAGTTCTTC.

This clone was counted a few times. CDR3 loop: CASSYAGGYGYTF. The CDR3 DNA sequence: TGTGCCAGCAGTTACGCAGGGGGCTATGGCTACACCTTC. The gene calls are TRBV6-5 and TRBJ1-2; 7 bases align to TRBD1. The CDR3 totals 13 residues. Germline values: CDR1 MNHEY, CDR2 SVGAGI. The ends lost 2 bases at V and 4 bases at J; junction bases unmatched: 1.

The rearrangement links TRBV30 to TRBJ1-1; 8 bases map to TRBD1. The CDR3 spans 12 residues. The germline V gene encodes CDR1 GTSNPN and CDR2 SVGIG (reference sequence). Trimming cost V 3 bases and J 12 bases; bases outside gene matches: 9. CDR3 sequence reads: CAWSLGQGSTFF. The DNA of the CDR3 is TGTGCCTGGAGCCTCGGACAGGGTAGTACTTTCTTT.

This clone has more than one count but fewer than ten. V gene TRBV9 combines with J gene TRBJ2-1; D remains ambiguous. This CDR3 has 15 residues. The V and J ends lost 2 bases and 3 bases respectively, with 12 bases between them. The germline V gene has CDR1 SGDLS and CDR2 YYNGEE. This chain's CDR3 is CASSVRSQGYNEQFF. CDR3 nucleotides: TGTGCCAGCAGCGTGAGGTCCCAAGGCTACAATGAGCAGTTCTTC.

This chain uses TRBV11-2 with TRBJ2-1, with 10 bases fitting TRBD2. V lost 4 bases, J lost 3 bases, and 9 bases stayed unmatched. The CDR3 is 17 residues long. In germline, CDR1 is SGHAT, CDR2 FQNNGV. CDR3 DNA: TGTGCCAGCAGCTCCGGACTAGCGGCCGGAAACTACAATGAGCAGTTCTTC. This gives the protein CASSSGLAAGNYNEQFF.

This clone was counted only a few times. This chain's CDR3 is CSVEMTGGGLYEQYF. The CDR3 DNA reads TGCAGCGTGGAGATGACAGGGGGCGGGCTCTACGAGCAGTACTTC. This sequence joins TRBV29-1 and TRBJ2-7, with 10 positions matching TRBD1. Germline assignment: CDR1 SQVTM and CDR2 ANQGSEA. CDR3 length equals 15 residues. With V trimmed by 6 bases and J by 3 bases, 11 bases remained unmatched.

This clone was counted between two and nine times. The CDR3 DNA is TGTGCCAGCTCAACGAAGGGGCCAAACGAGCAGTACTTC. Protein sequence: CASSTKGPNEQYF. V gene TRBV6-1 combines with J gene TRBJ2-7; possible D gene TRBD1, 5 bases. The CDR3 extends over 13 amino acids. V was shortened by 8 bases and J by 5 bases, with 16 bases between the two germline ends. The germline gives CDR1 MNHNS, CDR2 SASEGT.

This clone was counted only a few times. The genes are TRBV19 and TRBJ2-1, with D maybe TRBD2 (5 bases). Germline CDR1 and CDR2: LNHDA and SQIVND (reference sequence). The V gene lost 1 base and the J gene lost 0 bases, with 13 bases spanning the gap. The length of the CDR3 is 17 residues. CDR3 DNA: TGTGCCAGTAGTATAGGCGGACTCGCATTCTCCTACAATGAGCAGTTCTTC. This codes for CASSIGGLAFSYNEQFF.

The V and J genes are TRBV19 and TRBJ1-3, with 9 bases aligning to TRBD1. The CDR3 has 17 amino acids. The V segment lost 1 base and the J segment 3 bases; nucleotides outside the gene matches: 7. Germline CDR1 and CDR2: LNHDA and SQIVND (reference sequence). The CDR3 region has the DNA TGTGCCAGTAGTATAGGACTGGGACAGGGTTTTGGAAACACCATATATTTT. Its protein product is CASSIGLGQGFGNTIYF.

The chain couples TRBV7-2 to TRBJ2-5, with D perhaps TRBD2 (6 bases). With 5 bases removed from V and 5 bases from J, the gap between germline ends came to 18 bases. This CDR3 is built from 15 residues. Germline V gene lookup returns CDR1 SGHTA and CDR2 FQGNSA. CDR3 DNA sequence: TGTGCCAGCAGCGCCGGGACTGAGAGATGGGAGACCCAGTACTTC. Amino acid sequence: CASSAGTERWETQYF. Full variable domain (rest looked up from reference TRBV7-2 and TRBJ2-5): GAGVSQSPSNKVTEKGKDVELRCDPISGHTALYWYRQSLGQGLEFLIYFQGNSAPDKSGLPSDRFSAERTGGSVSTLTIQRTQQEDSAVYLCASSAGTERWETQYFGPGTRLLVL.

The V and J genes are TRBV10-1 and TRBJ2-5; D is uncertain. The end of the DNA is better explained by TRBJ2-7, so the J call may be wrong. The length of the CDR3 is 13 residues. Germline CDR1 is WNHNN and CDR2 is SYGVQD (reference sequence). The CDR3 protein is CASSELRGYEQYF. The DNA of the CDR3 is TGCGCCAGCAGTGAACTGAGAGGCTACGAGCAGTACTTC.

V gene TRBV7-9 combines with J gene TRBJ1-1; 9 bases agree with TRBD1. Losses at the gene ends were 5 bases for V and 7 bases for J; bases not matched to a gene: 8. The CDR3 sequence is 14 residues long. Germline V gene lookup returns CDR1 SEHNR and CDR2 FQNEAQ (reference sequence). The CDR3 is CASSPQGALGEAFF. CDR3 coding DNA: TGTGCCAGCAGCCCACAGGGGGCTTTAGGTGAAGCTTTCTTT.

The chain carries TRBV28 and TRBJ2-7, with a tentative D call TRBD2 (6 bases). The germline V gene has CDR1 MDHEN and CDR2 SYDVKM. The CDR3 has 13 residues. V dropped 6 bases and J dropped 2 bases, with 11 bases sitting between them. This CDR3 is CASSLGTPYEQYF. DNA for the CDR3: TGTGCCAGCAGCCTCGGGACTCCCTACGAGCAGTACTTC. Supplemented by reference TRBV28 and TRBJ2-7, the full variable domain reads DVKVTQSSRYLVKRTGEKVFLECVQDMDHENMFWYRQDPGLGLRLIYFSYDVKMKEKGDIPEGYSVSREKKERFSLILESASTNQTSMYLCASSLGTPYEQYFGPGTRLTVT.

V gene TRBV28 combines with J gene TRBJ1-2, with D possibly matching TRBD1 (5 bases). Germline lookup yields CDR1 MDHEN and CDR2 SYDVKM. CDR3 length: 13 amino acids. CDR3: CAATASFNYGYTF. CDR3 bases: TGTGCAGCGACAGCATCCTTTAACTATGGCTACACCTTC.

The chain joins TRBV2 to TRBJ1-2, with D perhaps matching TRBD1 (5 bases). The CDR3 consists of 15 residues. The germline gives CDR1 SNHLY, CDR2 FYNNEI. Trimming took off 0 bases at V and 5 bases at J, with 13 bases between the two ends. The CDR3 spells CASSEALRGDYGYTF. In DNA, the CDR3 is TGTGCCAGCAGTGAAGCGCTTCGGGGGGATTATGGCTACACCTTC.

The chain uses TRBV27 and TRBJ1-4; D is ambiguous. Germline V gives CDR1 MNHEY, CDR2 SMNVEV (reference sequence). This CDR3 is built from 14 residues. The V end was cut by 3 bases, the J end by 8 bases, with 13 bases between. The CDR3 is CASSFSPGYEKLFF. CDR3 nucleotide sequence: TGTGCCAGCAGTTTCAGCCCGGGATACGAAAAACTGTTTTTT.